One sample yielded the 3 T cell receptor beta chains listed below, sequenced in a study of naive and memory T cell subsets. An equimolar mix of two oligonucleotides served as the beta constant-region primer for TRBC1 and TRBC2. TCRdb reprocessed the UMI-ligation and nested PCR reads with MiXCR, giving one entry per CDR3 protein. Among 150,000 or so distinct CDR3 sequences listed, approximately 15% were seen once. The sample was naive CD4+ T cells from blood. All receptors come from a human donor in good health.

The rearrangement uses TRBV28 and TRBJ2-2; D is ambiguous. Trimming stripped 7 bases from V and 4 bases from J, with 7 bases between. This CDR3 region has 12 residues. CDR1 is MDHEN, CDR2 SYDVKM, per germline. The CDR3 sequence: CASTSRTGELFF. The CDR3 DNA sequence: TGTGCCAGCACCTCCCGCACCGGGGAGCTGTTTTTT.

J is TRBJ2-6 and V is TRBV28, with 8 nucleotides matching TRBD1. Germline V gene lookup returns CDR1 MDHEN and CDR2 SYDVKM. This CDR3 contains 17 residues. Trimming cost V 6 bases and J 6 bases; bases outside gene matches: 13. The CDR3 region is CASSPHGQGAAANVLTF. DNA for the CDR3: TGTGCCAGCAGCCCCCACGGACAGGGAGCTGCGGCCAACGTCCTGACTTTC. Filled out from reference TRBV28 and TRBJ2-6, the complete variable domain reads DVKVTQSSRYLVKRTGEKVFLECVQDMDHENMFWYRQDPGLGLRLIYFSYDVKMKEKGDIPEGYSVSREKKERFSLILESASTNQTSMYLCASSPHGQGAAANVLTFGAGSRLTVL.

The V call is TRBV11-2, the J call TRBJ2-3, with D uncertain. V was shortened by 3 bases and J by 4 bases, with 8 bases between the two germline ends. Germline V lookup: CDR1 SGHAT, CDR2 FQNNGV. The CDR3 has 13 amino acids. The CDR3 DNA reads as TGTGCCAGCAGCTTTACTGTGGCAGATACGCAGTATTTT. It is translated as CASSFTVADTQYF.